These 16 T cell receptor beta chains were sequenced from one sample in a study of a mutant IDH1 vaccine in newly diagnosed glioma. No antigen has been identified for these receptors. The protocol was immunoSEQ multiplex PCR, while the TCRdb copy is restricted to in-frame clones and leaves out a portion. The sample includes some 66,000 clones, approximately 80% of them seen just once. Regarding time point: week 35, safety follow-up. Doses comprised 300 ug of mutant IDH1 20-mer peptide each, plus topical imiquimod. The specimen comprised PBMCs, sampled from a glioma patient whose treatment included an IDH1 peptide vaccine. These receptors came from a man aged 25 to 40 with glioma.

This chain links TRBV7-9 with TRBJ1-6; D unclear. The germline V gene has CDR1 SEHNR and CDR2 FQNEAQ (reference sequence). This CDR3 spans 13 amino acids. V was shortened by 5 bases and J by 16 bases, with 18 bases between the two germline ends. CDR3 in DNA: TGTGCCAGCAGCCCTCGGACGAAGCCGGCTCTCCACTTT. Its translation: CASSPRTKPALHF.

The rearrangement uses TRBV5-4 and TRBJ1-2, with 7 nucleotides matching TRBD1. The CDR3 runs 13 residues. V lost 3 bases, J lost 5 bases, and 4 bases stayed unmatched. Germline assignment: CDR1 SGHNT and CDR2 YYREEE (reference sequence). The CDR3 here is CASSWDRGYGYTF. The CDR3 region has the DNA TGTGCCAGCAGCTGGGACAGAGGATATGGCTACACCTTC.

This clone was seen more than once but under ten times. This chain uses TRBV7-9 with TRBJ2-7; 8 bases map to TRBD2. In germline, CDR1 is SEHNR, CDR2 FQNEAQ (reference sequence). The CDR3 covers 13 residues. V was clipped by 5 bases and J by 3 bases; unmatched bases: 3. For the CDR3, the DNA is TGTGCCAGCAGCCCCGGGACTAGCTACGAGCAGTACTTC. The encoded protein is CASSPGTSYEQYF.

As DNA, the CDR3 is TGTGCCAGCAGGCAAACAAGGGACAGGGGGCTATCCGAGCAGTACTTC. Residues: CASRQTRDRGLSEQYF. The rearrangement joins TRBV7-8 to TRBJ2-7; 12 bases are a match to TRBD1. CDR1 SGHVS and CDR2 FQNEAQ come from the germline V gene. V lost 6 bases, J lost 6 bases, and 12 bases stayed unmatched. CDR3 length: 16 amino acids.

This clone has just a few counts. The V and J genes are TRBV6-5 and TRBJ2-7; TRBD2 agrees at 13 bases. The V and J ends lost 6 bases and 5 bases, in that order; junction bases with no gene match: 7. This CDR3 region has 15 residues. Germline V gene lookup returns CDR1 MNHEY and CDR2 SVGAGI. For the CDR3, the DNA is TGTGCCAGCAGCACACTAGCGGGGGGGCCTCACGAGCAGTACTTC. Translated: CASSTLAGGPHEQYF.

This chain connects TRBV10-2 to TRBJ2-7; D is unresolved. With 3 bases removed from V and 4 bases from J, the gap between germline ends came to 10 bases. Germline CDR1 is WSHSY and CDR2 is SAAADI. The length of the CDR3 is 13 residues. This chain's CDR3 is CASSELIGYEQYF. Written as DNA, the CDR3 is TGCGCCAGCAGTGAATTAATCGGGTACGAGCAGTACTTC.

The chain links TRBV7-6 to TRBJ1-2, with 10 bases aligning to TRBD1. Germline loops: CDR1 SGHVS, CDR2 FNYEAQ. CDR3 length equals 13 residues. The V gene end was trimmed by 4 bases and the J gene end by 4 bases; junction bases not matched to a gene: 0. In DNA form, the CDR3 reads TGTGCCAGCAGCTGGGACAGGGGCTATGGCTACACCTTC. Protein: CASSWDRGYGYTF.

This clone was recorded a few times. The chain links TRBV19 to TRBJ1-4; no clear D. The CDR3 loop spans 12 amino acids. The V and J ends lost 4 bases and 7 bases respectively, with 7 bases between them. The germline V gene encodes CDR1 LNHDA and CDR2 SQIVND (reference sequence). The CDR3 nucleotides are TGTGCCAGTAGTAGTAGTGTTGAAAAACTGTTTTTT. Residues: CASSSSVEKLFF.

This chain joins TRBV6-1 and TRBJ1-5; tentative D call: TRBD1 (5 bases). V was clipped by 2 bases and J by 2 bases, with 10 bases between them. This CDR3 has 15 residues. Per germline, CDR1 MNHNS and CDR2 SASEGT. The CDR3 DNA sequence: TGTGCCAGCAGTGAATTGGGAGGGGGCAATCAGCCCCAGCATTTT. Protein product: CASSELGGGNQPQHF.

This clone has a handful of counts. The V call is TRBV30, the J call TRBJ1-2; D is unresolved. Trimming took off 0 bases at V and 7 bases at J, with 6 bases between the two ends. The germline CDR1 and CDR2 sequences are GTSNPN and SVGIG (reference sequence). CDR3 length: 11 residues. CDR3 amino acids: CAWSVLSGYTF. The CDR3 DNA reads TGTGCCTGGAGTGTACTTAGTGGCTACACCTTC.

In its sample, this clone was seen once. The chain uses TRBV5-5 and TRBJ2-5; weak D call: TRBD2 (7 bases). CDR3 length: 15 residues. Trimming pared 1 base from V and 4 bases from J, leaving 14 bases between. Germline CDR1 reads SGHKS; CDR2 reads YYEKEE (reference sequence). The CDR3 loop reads CASSLWGGPTETQYF. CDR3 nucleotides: TGTGCCAGCAGCTTGTGGGGGGGCCCGACAGAGACCCAGTACTTC.

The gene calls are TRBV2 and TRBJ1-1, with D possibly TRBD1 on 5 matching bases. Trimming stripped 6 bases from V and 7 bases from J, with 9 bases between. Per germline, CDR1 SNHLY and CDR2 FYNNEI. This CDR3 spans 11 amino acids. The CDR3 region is CASSQGIEAFF. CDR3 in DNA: TGTGCCAGCAGCCAGGGTATTGAAGCTTTCTTT.

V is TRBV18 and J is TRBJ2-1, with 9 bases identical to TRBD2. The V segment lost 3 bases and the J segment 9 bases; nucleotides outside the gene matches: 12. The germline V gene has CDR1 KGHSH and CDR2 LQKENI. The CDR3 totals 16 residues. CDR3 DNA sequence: TGTGCCAGCTCACCTGTAGCGGGGGCCACTAAGAGTGAGCAGTTCTTC. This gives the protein CASSPVAGATKSEQFF.

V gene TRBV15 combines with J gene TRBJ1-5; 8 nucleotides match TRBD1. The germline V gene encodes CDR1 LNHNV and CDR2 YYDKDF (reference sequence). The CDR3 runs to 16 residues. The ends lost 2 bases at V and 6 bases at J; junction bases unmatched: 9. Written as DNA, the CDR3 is TGTGCCACCAGCAGACAGACAGGGGTAGGCGGTCAGCCCCAGCATTTT. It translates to CATSRQTGVGGQPQHF.

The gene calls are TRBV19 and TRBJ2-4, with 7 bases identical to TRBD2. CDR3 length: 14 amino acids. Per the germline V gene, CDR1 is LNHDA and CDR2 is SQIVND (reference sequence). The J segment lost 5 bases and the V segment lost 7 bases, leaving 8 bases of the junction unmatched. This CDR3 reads CASMNGGGENIQYF. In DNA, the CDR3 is TGTGCCAGTATGAACGGTGGGGGGGAAAACATTCAGTACTTC.

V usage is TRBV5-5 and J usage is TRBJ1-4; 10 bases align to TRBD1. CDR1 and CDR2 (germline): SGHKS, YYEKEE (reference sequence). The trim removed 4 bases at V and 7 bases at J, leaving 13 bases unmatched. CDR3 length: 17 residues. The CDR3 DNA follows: TGTGCCAGCAGCCTACCTCTCTTGGACAGGGGGAGTGAAAAACTGTTTTTT. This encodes CASSLPLLDRGSEKLFF.